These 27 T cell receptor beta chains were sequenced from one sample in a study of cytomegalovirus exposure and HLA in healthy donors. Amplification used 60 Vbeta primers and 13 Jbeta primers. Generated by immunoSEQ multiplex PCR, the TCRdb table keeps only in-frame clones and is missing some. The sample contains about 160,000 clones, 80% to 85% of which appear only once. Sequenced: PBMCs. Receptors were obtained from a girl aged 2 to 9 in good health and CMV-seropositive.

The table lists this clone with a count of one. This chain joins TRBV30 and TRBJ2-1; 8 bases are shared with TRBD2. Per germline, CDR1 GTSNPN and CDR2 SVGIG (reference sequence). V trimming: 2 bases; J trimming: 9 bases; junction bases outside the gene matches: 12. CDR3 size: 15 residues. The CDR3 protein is CAWSTLAGRGSEQFF. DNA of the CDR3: TGTGCCTGGAGTACCTTAGCGGGAAGAGGGAGTGAGCAGTTCTTC.

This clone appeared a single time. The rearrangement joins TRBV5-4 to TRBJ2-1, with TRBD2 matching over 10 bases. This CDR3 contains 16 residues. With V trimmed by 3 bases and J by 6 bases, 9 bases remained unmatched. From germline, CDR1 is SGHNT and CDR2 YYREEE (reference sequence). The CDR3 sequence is CASSSDGVAGGNEQFF. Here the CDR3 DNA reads TGTGCCAGCAGCTCTGATGGCGTAGCGGGAGGCAATGAGCAGTTCTTC.

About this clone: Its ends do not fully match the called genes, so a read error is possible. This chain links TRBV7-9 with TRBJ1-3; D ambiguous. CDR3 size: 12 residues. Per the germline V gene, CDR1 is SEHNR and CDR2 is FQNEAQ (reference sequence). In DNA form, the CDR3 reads TGTTCCAGCAGCTTTTATAGAGACACCATATATTTT. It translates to CSSSFYRDTIYF.

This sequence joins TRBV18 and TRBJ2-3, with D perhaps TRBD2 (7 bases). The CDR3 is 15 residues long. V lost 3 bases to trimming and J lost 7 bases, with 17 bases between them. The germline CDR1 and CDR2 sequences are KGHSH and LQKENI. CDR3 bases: TGTGCCAGCTCACCGGACAGCGGGACTTCCCATACGCAGTATTTT. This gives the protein CASSPDSGTSHTQYF.

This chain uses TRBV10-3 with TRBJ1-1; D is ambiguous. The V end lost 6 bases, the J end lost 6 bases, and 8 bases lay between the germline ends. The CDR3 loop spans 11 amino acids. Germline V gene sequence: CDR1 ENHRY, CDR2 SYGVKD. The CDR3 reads CAIRDGPEAFF. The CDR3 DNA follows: TGTGCCATCAGGGATGGGCCTGAAGCTTTCTTT.

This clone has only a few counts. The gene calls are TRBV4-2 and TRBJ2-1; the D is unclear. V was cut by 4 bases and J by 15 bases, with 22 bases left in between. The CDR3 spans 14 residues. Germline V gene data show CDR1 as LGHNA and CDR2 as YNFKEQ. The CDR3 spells CASSPSDRRPTGFF. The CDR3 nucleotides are TGTGCCAGCAGCCCTTCCGATAGACGACCTACGGGGTTCTTC.

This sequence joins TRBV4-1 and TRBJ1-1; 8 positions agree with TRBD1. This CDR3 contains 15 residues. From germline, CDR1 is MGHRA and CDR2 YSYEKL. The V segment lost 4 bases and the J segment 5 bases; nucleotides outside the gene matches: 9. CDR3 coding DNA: TGCGCCAGCAGCCCCTTACAGGGGGGATCTACTGAAGCTTTCTTT. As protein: CASSPLQGGSTEAFF.

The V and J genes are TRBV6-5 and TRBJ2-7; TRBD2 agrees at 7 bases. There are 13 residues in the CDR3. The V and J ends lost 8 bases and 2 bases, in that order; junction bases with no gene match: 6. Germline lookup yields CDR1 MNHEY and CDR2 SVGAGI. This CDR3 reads CASVQRGAYEQYF. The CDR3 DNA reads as TGTGCCAGCGTTCAGCGGGGAGCCTACGAGCAGTACTTC.

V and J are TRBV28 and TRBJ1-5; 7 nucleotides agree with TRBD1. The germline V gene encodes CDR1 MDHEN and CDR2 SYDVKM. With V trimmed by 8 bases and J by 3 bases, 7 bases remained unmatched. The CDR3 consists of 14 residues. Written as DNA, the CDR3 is TGTGCCAGCTTCCGGGACAGCACCAATCAGCCCCAGCATTTT. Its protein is CASFRDSTNQPQHF.

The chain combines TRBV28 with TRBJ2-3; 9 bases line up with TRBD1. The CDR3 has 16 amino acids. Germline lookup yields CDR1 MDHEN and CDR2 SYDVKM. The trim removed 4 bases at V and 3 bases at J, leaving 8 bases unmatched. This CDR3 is CASSSGTGKGTDTQYF. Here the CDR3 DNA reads TGTGCCAGCAGTTCGGGGACAGGGAAAGGAACAGATACGCAGTATTTT.

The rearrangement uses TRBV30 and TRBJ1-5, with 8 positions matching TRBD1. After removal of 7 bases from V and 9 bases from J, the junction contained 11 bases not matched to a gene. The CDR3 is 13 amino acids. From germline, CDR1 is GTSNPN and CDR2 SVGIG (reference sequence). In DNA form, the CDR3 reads TGTGCCTTCTCAGCCAGGGGGCAAGCGCCCCAGCATTTT. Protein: CAFSARGQAPQHF.

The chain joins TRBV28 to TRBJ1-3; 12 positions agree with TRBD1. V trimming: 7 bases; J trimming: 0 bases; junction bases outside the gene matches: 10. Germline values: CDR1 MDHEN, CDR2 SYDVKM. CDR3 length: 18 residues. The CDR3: CASNPGQGALGSGNTIYF. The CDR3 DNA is TGTGCCAGCAATCCGGGACAGGGGGCGCTTGGCTCTGGAAACACCATATATTTT.

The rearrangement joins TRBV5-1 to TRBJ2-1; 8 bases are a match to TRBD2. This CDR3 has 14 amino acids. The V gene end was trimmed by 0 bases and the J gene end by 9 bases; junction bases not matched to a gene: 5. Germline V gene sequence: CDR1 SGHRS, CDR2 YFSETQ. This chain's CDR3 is CASSLGGGNGEQFF. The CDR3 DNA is TGCGCCAGCAGCTTGGGCGGGGGGAACGGTGAGCAGTTCTTC.

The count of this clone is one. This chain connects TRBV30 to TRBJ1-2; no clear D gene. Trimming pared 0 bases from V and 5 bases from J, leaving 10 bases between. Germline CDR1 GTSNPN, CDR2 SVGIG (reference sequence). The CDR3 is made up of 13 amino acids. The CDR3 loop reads CAWSVLSRYGYTF. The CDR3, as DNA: TGTGCCTGGAGTGTACTTTCCCGTTATGGCTACACCTTC.

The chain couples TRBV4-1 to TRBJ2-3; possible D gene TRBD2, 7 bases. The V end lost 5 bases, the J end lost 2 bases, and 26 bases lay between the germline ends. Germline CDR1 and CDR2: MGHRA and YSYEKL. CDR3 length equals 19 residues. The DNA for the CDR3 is TGCGCCAGCAGCGGGGCGGTAAGCGGGACACTCGGCTACACAGATACGCAGTATTTT. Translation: CASSGAVSGTLGYTDTQYF.

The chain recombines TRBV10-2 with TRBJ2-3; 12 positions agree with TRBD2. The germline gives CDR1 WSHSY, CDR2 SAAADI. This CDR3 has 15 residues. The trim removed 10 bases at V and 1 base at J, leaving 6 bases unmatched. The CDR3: CATTRLAGGTDTQYF. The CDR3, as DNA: TGCGCCACCACGAGACTAGCGGGAGGCACAGATACGCAGTATTTT.

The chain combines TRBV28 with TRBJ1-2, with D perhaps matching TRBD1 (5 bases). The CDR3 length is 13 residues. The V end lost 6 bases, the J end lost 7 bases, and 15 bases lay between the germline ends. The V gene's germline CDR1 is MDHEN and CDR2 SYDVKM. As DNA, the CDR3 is TGTGCCAGCAGGACGGCAGGGTTGGCTGGCTACACCTTC. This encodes CASRTAGLAGYTF.

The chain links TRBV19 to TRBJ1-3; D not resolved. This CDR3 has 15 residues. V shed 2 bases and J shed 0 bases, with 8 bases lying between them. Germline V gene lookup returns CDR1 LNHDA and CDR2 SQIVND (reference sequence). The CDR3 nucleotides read TGTGCCAGTAGTATAAGCGGGAGCTCTGGAAACACCATATATTTT. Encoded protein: CASSISGSSGNTIYF.

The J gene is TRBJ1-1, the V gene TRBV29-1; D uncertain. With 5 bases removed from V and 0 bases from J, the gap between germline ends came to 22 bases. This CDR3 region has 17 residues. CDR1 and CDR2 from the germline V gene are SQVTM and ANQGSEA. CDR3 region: CSVIGGWQANLNTEAFF. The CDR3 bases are TGCAGCGTTATAGGAGGATGGCAGGCTAACTTGAACACTGAAGCTTTCTTT.

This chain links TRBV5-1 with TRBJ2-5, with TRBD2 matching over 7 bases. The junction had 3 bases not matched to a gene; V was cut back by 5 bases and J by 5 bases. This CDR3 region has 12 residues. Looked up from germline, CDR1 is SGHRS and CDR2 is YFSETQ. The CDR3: CASRGTTETQYF. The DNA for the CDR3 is TGCGCCAGCAGGGGGACTACTGAGACCCAGTACTTC.

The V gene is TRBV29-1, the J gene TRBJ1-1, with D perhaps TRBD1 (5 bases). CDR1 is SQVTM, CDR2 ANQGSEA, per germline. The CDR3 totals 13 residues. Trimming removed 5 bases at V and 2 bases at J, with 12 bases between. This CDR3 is CSVTGRYNTEAFF. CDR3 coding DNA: TGCAGCGTTACAGGACGATACAACACTGAAGCTTTCTTT.

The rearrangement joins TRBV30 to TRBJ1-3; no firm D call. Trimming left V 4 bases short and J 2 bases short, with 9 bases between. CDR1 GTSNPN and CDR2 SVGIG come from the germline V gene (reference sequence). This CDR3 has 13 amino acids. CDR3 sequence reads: CAWTKRPGNTIYF. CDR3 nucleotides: TGTGCCTGGACAAAGCGGCCTGGAAACACCATATATTTT.

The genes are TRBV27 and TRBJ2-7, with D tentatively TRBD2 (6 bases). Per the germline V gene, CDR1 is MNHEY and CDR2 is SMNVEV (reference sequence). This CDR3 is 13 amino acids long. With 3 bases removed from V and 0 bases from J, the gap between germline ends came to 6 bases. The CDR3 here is CASSLTSSYEQYF. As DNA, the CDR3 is TGTGCCAGCAGTTTGACTAGCTCCTACGAGCAGTACTTC.

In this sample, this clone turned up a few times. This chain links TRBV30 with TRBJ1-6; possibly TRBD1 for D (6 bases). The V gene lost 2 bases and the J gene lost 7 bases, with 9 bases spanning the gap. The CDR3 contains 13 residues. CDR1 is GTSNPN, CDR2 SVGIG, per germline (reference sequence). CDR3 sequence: CAWSRGHNSPLHF. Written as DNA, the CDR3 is TGTGCCTGGAGTAGGGGACACAATTCACCCCTCCACTTT.

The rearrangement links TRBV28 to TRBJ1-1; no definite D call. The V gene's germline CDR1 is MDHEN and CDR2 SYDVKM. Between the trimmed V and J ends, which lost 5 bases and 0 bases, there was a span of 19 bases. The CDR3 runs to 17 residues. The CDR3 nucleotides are TGTGCCAGCAGTCTAGGTAGTTTAGAGCCAATGAACACTGAAGCTTTCTTT. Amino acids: CASSLGSLEPMNTEAFF.

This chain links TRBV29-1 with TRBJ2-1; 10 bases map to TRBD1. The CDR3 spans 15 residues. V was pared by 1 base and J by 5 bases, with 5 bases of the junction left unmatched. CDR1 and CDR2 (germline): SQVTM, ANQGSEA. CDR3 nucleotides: TGCAGCGTTGAAGGGACAGGGGGACCCGACAATGAGCAGTTCTTC. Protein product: CSVEGTGGPDNEQFF.

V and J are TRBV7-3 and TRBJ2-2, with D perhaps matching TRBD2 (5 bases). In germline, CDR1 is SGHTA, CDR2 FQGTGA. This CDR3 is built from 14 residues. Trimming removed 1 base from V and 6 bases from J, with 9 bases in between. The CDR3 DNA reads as TGTGCCAGCAGCTTAAAGATCGGGGCCGGGGAGCTGTTTTTT. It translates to CASSLKIGAGELFF.